The 14 T cell receptor beta chains below come from one sample, sequenced in a study of identical twins. TCRdb passed the 5' RACE reads through MiXCR, listing each CDR3 protein once. This table has 200,000 to 300,000 distinct CDR3 sequences, 6.5% to 9% appearing once. These data were likewise used in another study, on yellow fever vaccine responses in identical twins.

The specimen sequenced was CD8+ T cells sorted from blood. The source is a woman aged 18 to 35 in good health.

CDR3 protein: CASSLGPGARGEQYV. In DNA form, the CDR3 reads TGTGCCAGCAGCTTAGGCCCGGGGGCGAGAGGCGAGCAGTACGTC. J is TRBJ2-7 and V is TRBV7-8; the D call may be TRBD1 or TRBD2 (6 bases each). The CDR3 has 15 amino acids. From germline, CDR1 is SGHVS and CDR2 FQNEAQ. Trimming took 1 base from V and 6 from J, leaving 16 bases between them.

This clonotype was seen ten or more times. V is TRBV6-1 and J is TRBJ2-2; tentative D call: TRBD1 (6 bases). Germline lookup yields CDR1 MNHNS and CDR2 SASEGT. V was trimmed by 5 bases and J by 3 bases, leaving 13 bases between them. The CDR3 has 15 amino acids. The CDR3 DNA is TGTGCCAGCAGTACCGGCACAGGGCACACCGGGGAGCTGTTTTTT. Amino acids: CASSTGTGHTGELFF.

The gene calls are TRBV14 and TRBJ2-1; TRBD2 aligns across 9 bases. The junction had 7 bases not matched to a gene; V was cut back by 0 bases and J by 7 bases. The CDR3 contains 16 residues. Germline loops: CDR1 SGHDN, CDR2 FVKESK. CDR3 sequence (DNA): TGTGCCAGCAGCCAAGAGTTTGCGGGAGGGCATAATGAGCAGTTCTTC. Its protein product is CASSQEFAGGHNEQFF.

This clonotype occurred many times. The chain couples TRBV2 to TRBJ2-1, with 11 bases that match TRBD2. The CDR3 is made up of 18 amino acids. V lost 3 bases, J lost 12 bases, and 19 bases stayed unmatched. Germline V lookup: CDR1 SNHLY, CDR2 FYNNEI. The CDR3 DNA reads TGTGCCAGCAGTGATTCCCCTACCGATGACCTAGCGGGGGGCAGGCAGTTCTTC. Amino acids: CASSDSPTDDLAGGRQFF.

This clonotype occurred a few times. The rearrangement links TRBV7-9 to TRBJ2-1; no clear D gene. The V gene's germline CDR1 is SEHNR and CDR2 FQNEAQ (reference sequence). The V and J ends lost 5 bases and 2 bases respectively, with 13 bases between them. The CDR3 has 15 residues. The CDR3: CASSNSSVAYNEQFF. DNA for the CDR3: TGTGCCAGCAGCAACAGCAGCGTGGCCTACAATGAGCAGTTCTTC. Full variable domain (rest looked up from reference TRBV7-9 and TRBJ2-1): DTGVSQNPRHKITKRGQNVTFRCDPISEHNRLYWYRQTLGQGPEFLTYFQNEAQLEKSRLLSDRFSAERPKGSFSTLEIQRTEQGDSAMYLCASSNSSVAYNEQFFGPGTRLTVL.

There are a few counts of this clonotype. The DNA of the CDR3 is TGTGCCAGCAGCTTAGCGTCAGGAGCAGATACGCAGTATTTT. Encoded protein: CASSLASGADTQYF. The genes are TRBV6-2 or TRBV6-3 and TRBJ2-3; weak D call: TRBD2 (5 bases). The germline gives CDR1 MNHEY, CDR2 SVGEGT. This CDR3 spans 14 amino acids. Trimming shortened V by 6 bases and J by 4 bases, and 14 bases separated the two germline ends.

This clonotype was seen at least ten times. The chain has TRBV11-2 and TRBJ2-1; 11 positions agree with TRBD2. V gave up 5 bases and J gave up 3 bases; unmatched junction bases: 6. Germline V gene sequence: CDR1 SGHAT, CDR2 FQNNGV. This CDR3 contains 16 residues. CDR3 sequence: CASSRTGTSGYNEQFF. The CDR3 DNA reads TGTGCCAGCAGCCGAACCGGGACTAGCGGCTACAATGAGCAGTTCTTC.

The chain carries TRBV7-9 and TRBJ2-6, with 8 bases matching TRBD2. The CDR3 contains 16 residues. V trimming: 2 bases; J trimming: 2 bases; junction bases outside the gene matches: 2. Per germline, CDR1 SEHNR and CDR2 FQNEAQ (reference sequence). The CDR3, as DNA: TGTGCCAGCAGCTTAACGGGGGGGGCTGGGGCCAACGTCCTGACTTTC. This encodes CASSLTGGAGANVLTF.

This clonotype was found a few times. The V gene is TRBV29-1, the J gene TRBJ2-7; unclear D gene. V dropped 5 bases and J dropped 7 bases, with 12 bases sitting between them. The CDR3 length is 11 residues. Germline values: CDR1 SQVTM, CDR2 ANQGSEA. CDR3 protein: CSVRISREQYF. The CDR3 DNA sequence: TGCAGCGTTCGGATTAGTAGGGAGCAGTACTTC.

In its sample, this clonotype was seen a few times. The chain employs TRBV9 and TRBJ2-3; 11 bases line up with TRBD2. The CDR3 has 18 residues. Losses at the gene ends were 2 bases for V and 0 bases for J; bases not matched to a gene: 8. Germline CDR1 and CDR2: SGDLS and YYNGEE. CDR3 DNA: TGTGCCAGCAGCGTGGGACTAGCGGAGCACGCTAGCACAGATACGCAGTATTTT. It codes for CASSVGLAEHASTDTQYF.

This clonotype was observed many times. The chain recombines TRBV7-9 with TRBJ2-3; no clear D gene. The CDR3 is made up of 15 amino acids. Germline values: CDR1 SEHNR, CDR2 FQNEAQ (reference sequence). Trimming removed 3 bases at V and 0 bases at J, with 10 bases between. CDR3 nucleotide sequence: TGTGCCAGCAGCTTGGCTCTTAGAAGCACAGATACGCAGTATTTT. This encodes CASSLALRSTDTQYF.

The chain carries TRBV27 and TRBJ1-2; D uncertain. Trimming removed 2 bases from V and 0 bases from J, with 13 bases in between. The CDR3 has 16 residues. The germline CDR1 and CDR2 sequences are MNHEY and SMNVEV (reference sequence). CDR3 DNA: TGTGCCAGCAGTTTAGTGTCCAGGTCGTCTAACTATGGCTACACCTTC. This encodes CASSLVSRSSNYGYTF.

The rearrangement links TRBV7-9 to TRBJ2-5; 10 bases map to TRBD1. The CDR3 consists of 15 residues. CDR1 and CDR2 from the germline V gene are SEHNR and FQNEAQ (reference sequence). The V and J ends lost 5 bases and 4 bases, in that order; junction bases with no gene match: 7. The CDR3 DNA reads TGTGCCAGCAGCCACGGACAGGGGGTCCGAGAGACCCAGTACTTC. Protein sequence: CASSHGQGVRETQYF.

This chain joins TRBV27 and TRBJ1-2; D unclear. The germline CDR1 and CDR2 sequences are MNHEY and SMNVEV (reference sequence). The length of the CDR3 is 16 residues. The germline V and J ends were trimmed by 5 bases and 2 bases, with 18 bases remaining between them. For the CDR3, the DNA is TGTGCCAGCAGTCAACATGGTGGGCGCCAGAACTATGGCTACACCTTC. Translated: CASSQHGGRQNYGYTF.